The clone carrying this T cell receptor beta chain was counted between two and nine times. As yet, its antigen is unknown. The sample originates from a study of glioma-infiltrating T cells. CDR3 length: 11 residues. With V trimmed by 2 bases and J by 14 bases, 2 bases remained unmatched. CDR1 is SGHNT, CDR2 YYREEE, per germline (reference sequence). Amplification of TCR alpha and beta CDR3 regions from RNA used iRepertoire nested multiplex PCR. TCRdb called the multiplex PCR reads again in MiXCR, with one record for every CDR3 protein. The sample records a few hundred thousand distinct CDR3 sequences, around 45% being singletons. Points from the study as a whole: Only very few CDR3 sequences appeared in both tissue and blood. Above-expected tissue-blood divergence occurred in all gliomas, most in low-grade ones. Shared blood CDR3 signature motifs marked patients with low tissue-blood divergence.

The clonotype comes from a human donor with low-grade glioma or glioblastoma, undergoing nonglioma brain surgery, or in good health (not recorded which). Sequenced input: glioma tissue, nonneoplastic brain tissue, or PBMCs (not recorded which). J is TRBJ2-1 and V is TRBV5-4, with 9 bases that match TRBD2. The CDR3 region has the DNA TGTGCCAGCAGCTTTAGCGGGAGTGAGTTCTTC. Translation: CASSFSGSEFF.